The 3 T cell receptor beta chains given below trace back to one sample, sequenced in a study of shared clonotypes between healthy human individuals. Data came from immunoSEQ multiplex PCR; TCRdb stores just in-frame clones and leaves some out. The table shows 2 million or so clones, with less than 95% occurring only once. Cells designated naive CD8 were CD45RO-negative and were positively selected for CCR7, with terminally differentiated effector memory CD45RA+ cells excluded. Sequenced sample: naive CD8+ T cells sorted from blood. These receptors were taken from a man in his late teens or twenties in good health.

The rearrangement joins TRBV6-6 to TRBJ2-5, with a possible D match to TRBD2 (6 bases). Germline loops: CDR1 MNHNY, CDR2 SVGAGI (reference sequence). Deletions cut 0 bases from V and 5 bases from J, with 10 bases between. The CDR3 is 14 residues long. CDR3: CASSYSHGGETQYF. The CDR3 nucleotides are TGTGCCAGCAGTTACTCCCACGGAGGGGAGACCCAGTACTTC.

This clone appeared once. For the CDR3, the DNA is TGTGCCAGCAGTCCCTCGACAGGGGCGAAAACCTACGAGCAGTACTTC. This codes for CASSPSTGAKTYEQYF. The chain is built from TRBV27 and TRBJ2-7, with 8 bases aligning to TRBD1. Trimming at V came to 5 bases and at J to 2 bases, leaving 11 bases not matched to a gene. The CDR3 is made up of 16 amino acids. Germline-derived CDR1 and CDR2 are MNHEY and SMNVEV (reference sequence).

The genes are TRBV5-1 and TRBJ2-3; 9 bases line up with TRBD2. J gave up 4 bases and V 4 bases, and 16 bases lay outside the gene matches. There are 18 residues in the CDR3. Germline V lookup: CDR1 SGHRS, CDR2 YFSETQ. In nucleotides, the CDR3 is TGCGCCAGCAGCCTACTTGGAAGACTAGCGGTCCCACCAGATACGCAGTATTTT. Its translation is CASSLLGRLAVPPDTQYF. The whole variable domain, filled in from reference TRBV5-1 and TRBJ2-3, reads KAGVTQTPRYLIKTRGQQVTLSCSPISGHRSVSWYQQTPGQGLQFLFEYFSETQRNKGNFPGRFSGRQFSNSRSEMNVSTLELGDSALYLCASSLLGRLAVPPDTQYFGPGTRLTVL.